This T cell receptor (beta chain) appears in the sequencing data of a study of blood T cells in healthy people across ages. Primed by a sample-barcoded 5' primer and a J-beta primer mix, a second PCR proceeded for roughly 7 to 12 cycles. TCRdb re-called the 5' RACE reads through MiXCR, storing one row per CDR3 protein. The table lists about 1.5 million distinct CDR3 sequences, about 42% of them singletons. The CDR3 length is 14 residues. Deletions cut 5 bases from V and 6 bases from J, with 14 bases between. Germline values: CDR1 MNHEY, CDR2 SMNVEV (reference sequence). The genes are TRBV27 and TRBJ2-1; D is uncertain. This receptor was obtained from a woman aged 18-29 years in good health. Sequencing was performed on blood. The CDR3 region has the DNA TGTGCCAGCAGTGTAAGTACGACACCCAATGAGCAGTTCTTC. Translated: CASSVSTTPNEQFF.